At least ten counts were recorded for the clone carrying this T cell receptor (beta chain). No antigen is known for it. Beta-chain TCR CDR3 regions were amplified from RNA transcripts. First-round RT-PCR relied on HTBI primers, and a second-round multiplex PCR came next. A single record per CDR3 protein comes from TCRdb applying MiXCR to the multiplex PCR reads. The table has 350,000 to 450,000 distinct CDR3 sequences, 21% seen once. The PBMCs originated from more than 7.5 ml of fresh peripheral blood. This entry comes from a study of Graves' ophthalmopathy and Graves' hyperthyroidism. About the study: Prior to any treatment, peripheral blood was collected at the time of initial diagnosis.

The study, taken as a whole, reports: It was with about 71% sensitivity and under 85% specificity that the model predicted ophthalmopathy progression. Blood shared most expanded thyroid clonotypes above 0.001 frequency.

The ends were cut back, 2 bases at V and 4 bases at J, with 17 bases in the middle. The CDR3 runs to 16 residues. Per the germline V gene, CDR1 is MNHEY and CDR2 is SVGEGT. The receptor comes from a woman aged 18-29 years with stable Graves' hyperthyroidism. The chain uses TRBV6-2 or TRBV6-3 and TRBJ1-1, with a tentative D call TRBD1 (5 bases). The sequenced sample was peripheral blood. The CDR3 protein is CASSYQTPGFSTEAFF. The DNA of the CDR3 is TGTGCCAGCAGTTACCAGACCCCAGGGTTTAGCACTGAAGCTTTCTTT.